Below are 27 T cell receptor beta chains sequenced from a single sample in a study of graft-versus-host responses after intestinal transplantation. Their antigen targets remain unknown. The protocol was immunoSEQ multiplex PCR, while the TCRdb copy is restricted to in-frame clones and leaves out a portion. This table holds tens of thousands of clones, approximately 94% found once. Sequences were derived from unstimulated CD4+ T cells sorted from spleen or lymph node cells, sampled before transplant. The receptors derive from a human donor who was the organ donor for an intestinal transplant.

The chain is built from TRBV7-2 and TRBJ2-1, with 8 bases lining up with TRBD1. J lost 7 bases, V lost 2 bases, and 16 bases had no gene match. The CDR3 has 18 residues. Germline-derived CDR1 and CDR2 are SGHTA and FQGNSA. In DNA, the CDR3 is TGTGCCAGCAGCTTAATAGGGATAGCCCGACAGGGGCGGAATGAGCAGTTCTTC. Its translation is CASSLIGIARQGRNEQFF.

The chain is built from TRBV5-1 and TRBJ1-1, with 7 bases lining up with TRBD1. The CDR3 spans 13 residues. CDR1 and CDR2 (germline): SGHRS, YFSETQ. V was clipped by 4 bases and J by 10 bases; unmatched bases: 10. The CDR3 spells CASSPIDRERAFF. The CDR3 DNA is TGCGCCAGCAGCCCGATAGACAGGGAAAGAGCTTTCTTT.

The CDR3 nucleotides read TGTGCCAGCAGCCGATCACAGGGGGCAGGGAAGACCCAGTACTTC. It encodes CASSRSQGAGKTQYF. V gene TRBV6-5 combines with J gene TRBJ2-5; 9 bases are shared with TRBD1. The CDR3 has 15 amino acids. Unmatched junction bases numbered 11, after V lost 6 bases and J lost 6 bases. Germline values: CDR1 MNHEY, CDR2 SVGAGI.

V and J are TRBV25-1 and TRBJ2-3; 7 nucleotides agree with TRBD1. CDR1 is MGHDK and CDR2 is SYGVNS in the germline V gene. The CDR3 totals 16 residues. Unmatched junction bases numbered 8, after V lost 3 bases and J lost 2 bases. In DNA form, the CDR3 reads TGTGCCAGCAGTGACCATGGACAGGCCTACACAGATACGCAGTATTTT. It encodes CASSDHGQAYTDTQYF.

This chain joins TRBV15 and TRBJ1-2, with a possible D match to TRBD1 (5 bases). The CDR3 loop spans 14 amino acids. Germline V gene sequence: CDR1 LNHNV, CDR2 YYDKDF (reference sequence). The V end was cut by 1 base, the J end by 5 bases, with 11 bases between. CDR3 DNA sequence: TGTGCCACCAGCAGAGTAGGGACTTTATATGGCTACACCTTC. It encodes CATSRVGTLYGYTF.

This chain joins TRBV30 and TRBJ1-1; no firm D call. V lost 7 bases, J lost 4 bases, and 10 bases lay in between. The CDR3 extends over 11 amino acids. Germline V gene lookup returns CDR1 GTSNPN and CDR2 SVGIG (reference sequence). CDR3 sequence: CASGWPTEAFF. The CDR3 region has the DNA TGTGCCTCCGGGTGGCCCACTGAAGCTTTCTTT.

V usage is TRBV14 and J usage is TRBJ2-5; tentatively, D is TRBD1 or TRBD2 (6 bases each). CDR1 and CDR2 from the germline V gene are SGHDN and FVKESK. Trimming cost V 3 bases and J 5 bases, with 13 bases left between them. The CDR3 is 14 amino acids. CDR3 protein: CASSHPGGSETQYF. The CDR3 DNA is TGTGCCAGCAGCCACCCCGGGGGCTCGGAGACCCAGTACTTC.

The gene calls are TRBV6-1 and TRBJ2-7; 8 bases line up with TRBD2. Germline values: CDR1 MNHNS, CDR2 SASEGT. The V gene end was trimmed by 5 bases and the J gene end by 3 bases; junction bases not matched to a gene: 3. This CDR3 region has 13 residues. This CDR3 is CASSSRGGYEQYF. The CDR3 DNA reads TGTGCCAGCAGTTCCCGGGGGGGCTACGAGCAGTACTTC.

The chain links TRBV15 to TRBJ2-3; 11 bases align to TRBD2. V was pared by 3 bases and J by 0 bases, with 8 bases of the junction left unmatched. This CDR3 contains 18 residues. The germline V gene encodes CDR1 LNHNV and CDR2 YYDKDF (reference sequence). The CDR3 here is CATSRGSSGRTSTDTQYF. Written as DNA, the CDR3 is TGTGCCACCAGCAGGGGTTCTAGCGGGAGGACTAGCACAGATACGCAGTATTTT.

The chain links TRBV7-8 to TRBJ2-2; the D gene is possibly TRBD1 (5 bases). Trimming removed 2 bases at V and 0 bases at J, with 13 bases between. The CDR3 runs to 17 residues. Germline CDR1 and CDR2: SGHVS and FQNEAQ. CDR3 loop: CASSLQGLFANTGELFF. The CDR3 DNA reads TGTGCCAGCAGCTTACAGGGCCTGTTCGCGAACACCGGGGAGCTGTTTTTT.

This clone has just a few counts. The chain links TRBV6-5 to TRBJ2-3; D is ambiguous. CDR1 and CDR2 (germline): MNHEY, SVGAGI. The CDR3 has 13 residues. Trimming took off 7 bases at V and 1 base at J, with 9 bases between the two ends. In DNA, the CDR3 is TGTGCCAGCAAAGGCAGCGGCACAGATACGCAGTATTTT. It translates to CASKGSGTDTQYF.

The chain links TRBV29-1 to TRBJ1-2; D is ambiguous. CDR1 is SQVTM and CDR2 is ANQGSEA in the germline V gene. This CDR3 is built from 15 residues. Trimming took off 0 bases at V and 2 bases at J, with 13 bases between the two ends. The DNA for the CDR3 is TGCAGCGTTGAAGATCGGGTACGGGGAAACTATGGCTACACCTTC. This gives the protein CSVEDRVRGNYGYTF.

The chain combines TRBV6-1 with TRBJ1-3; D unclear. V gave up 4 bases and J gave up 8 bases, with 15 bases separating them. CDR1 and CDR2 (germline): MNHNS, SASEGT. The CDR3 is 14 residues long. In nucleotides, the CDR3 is TGTGCCAGCAGTGTAGGAACCTTTAGGGACACCATATATTTT. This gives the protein CASSVGTFRDTIYF.

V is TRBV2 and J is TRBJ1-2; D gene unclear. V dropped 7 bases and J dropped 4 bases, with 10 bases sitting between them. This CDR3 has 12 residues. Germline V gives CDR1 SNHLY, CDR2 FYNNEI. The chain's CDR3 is CASIREGYGYTF. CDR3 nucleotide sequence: TGTGCCAGCATTAGGGAGGGCTATGGCTACACCTTC.

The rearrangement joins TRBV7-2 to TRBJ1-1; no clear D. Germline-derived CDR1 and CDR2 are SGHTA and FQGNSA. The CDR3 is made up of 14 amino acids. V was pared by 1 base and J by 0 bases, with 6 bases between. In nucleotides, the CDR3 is TGTGCCAGCAGCTTAGGATCACTGAACACTGAAGCTTTCTTT. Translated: CASSLGSLNTEAFF.

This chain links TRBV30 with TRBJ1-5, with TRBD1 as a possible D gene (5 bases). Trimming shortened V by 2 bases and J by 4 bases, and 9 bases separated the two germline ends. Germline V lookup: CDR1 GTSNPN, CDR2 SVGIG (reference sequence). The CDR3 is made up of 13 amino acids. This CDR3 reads CAWSPQGNQPQHF. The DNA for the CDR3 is TGTGCCTGGAGTCCCCAGGGTAATCAGCCCCAGCATTTT.

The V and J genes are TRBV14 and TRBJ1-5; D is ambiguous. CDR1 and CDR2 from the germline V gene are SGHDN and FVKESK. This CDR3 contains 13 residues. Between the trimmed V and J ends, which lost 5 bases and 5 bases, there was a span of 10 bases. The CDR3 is CASSATVYQPQHF. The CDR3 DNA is TGTGCCAGCAGCGCTACAGTTTATCAGCCCCAGCATTTT.

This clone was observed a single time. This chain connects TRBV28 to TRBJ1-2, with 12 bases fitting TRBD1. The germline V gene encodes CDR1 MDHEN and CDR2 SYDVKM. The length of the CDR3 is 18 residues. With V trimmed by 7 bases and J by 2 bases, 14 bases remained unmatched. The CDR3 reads CASTSGGTGGAMNYGYTF. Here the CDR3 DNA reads TGTGCCAGCACCTCCGGGGGGACAGGGGGCGCGATGAACTATGGCTACACCTTC.

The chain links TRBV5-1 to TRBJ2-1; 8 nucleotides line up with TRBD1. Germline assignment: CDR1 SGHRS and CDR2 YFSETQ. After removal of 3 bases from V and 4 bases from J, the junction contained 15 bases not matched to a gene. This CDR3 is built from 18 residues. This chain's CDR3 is CASSWGTGGAPKYNEQFF. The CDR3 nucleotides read TGCGCCAGCAGCTGGGGTACAGGGGGAGCCCCAAAGTACAATGAGCAGTTCTTC.

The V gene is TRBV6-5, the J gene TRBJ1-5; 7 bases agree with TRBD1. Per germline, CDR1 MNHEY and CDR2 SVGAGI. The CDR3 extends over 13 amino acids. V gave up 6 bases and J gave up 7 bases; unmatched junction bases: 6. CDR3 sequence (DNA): TGTGCCAGCAGCCGACAGGGTAAGCAGCCCCAGCATTTT. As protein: CASSRQGKQPQHF.

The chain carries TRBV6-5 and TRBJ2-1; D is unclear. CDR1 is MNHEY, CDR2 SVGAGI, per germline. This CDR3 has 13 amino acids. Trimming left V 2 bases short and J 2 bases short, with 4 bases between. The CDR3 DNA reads TGTGCCAGCAGTTACGGACCCTACAATGAGCAGTTCTTC. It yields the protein CASSYGPYNEQFF.

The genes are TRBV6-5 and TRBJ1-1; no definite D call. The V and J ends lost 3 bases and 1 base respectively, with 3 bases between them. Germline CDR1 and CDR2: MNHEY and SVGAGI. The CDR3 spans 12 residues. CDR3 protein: CASSYSNTEAFF. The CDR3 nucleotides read TGTGCCAGCAGTTATTCGAACACTGAAGCTTTCTTT.

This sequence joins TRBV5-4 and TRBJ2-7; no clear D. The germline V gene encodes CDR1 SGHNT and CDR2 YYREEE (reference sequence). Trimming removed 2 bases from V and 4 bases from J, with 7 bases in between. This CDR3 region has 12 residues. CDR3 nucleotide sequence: TGTGCCAGCAGCTTTGGATCATACGAGCAGTACTTC. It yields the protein CASSFGSYEQYF. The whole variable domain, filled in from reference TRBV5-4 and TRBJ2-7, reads ETGVTQSPTHLIKTRGQQVTLRCSSQSGHNTVSWYQQALGQGPQFIFQYYREEENGRGNFPPRFSGLQFPNYSSELNVNALELDDSALYLCASSFGSYEQYFGPGTRLTVT.

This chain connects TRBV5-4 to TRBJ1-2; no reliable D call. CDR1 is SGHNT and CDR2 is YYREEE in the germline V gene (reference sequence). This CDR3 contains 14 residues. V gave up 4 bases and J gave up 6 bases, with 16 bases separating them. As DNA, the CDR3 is TGTGCCAGCAGCCGCCGTGGGTTCCGGAATGGCTACACCTTC. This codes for CASSRRGFRNGYTF.

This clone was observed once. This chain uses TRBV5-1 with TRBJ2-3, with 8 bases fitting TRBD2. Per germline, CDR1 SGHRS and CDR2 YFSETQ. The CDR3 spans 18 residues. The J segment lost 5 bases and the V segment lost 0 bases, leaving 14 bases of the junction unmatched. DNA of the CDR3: TGCGCCAGCAGCTTGGCCTCACCGGGGGGGCCTTTTAGAGATACGCAGTATTTT. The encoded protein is CASSLASPGGPFRDTQYF.

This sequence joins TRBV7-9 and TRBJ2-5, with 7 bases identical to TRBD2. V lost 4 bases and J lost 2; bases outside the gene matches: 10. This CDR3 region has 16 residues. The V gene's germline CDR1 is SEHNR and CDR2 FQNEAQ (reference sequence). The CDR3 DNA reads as TGTGCCAGCAGCTCCAGAGGACTAGATACTCAAGAGACCCAGTACTTC. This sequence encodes CASSSRGLDTQETQYF.

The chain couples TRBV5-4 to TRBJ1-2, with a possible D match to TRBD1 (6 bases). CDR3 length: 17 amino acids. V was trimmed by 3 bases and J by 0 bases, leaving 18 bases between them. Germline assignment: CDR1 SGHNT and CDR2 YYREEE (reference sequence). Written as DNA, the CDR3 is TGTGCCAGCAGCTGGGGCCACCACAGGGTTACTAACTATGGCTACACCTTC. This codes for CASSWGHHRVTNYGYTF. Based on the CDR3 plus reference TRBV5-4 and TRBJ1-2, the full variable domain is ETGVTQSPTHLIKTRGQQVTLRCSSQSGHNTVSWYQQALGQGPQFIFQYYREEENGRGNFPPRFSGLQFPNYSSELNVNALELDDSALYLCASSWGHHRVTNYGYTFGSGTRLTVV.